The 21 T cell receptor beta chains presented below share a single source sample, sequenced in a study of OX40 agonist ivuxolimab in advanced cancers. Libraries were prepared by immunoSEQ multiplex PCR; TCRdb keeps only in-frame clonotypes and omits some of them. The sample includes over 60,000 clones, 70% to 85% of them seen just once. Sequenced material: CD4+ or CD8+ T cells sorted from blood, taken in a trial of the OX40 agonist ivuxolimab. These TCRs come from an adult with an advanced solid tumor such as melanoma, head and neck, liver or kidney cancer.

The J gene is TRBJ1-5, the V gene TRBV7-2, with 10 nucleotides matching TRBD1. CDR3 length: 16 amino acids. Germline-derived CDR1 and CDR2 are SGHTA and FQGNSA. V trimming: 3 bases; J trimming: 6 bases; junction bases outside the gene matches: 8. The CDR3: CASSFDRGRVGQPQHF. DNA of the CDR3: TGTGCCAGCAGCTTTGACAGGGGGCGCGTCGGTCAGCCCCAGCATTTT.

The chain has TRBV19 and TRBJ1-6; TRBD1 aligns across 10 bases. This CDR3 region has 19 residues. Germline assignment: CDR1 LNHDA and CDR2 SQIVND (reference sequence). J gave up 9 bases and V 1 base, and 15 bases lay outside the gene matches. The CDR3 reads CASSIAGSMDRGYGSPLHF. CDR3 sequence (DNA): TGTGCCAGTAGTATAGCCGGCTCGATGGACAGGGGGTACGGTTCACCCCTCCACTTT. Filled out from reference TRBV19 and TRBJ1-6, the complete variable domain reads DGGITQSPKYLFRKEGQNVTLSCEQNLNHDAMYWYRQDPGQGLRLIYYSQIVNDFQKGDIAEGYSVSREKKESFPLTVTSAQKNPTAFYLCASSIAGSMDRGYGSPLHFGNGTRLTVT.

The gene calls are TRBV5-1 and TRBJ2-7; D is ambiguous. The length of the CDR3 is 12 residues. Trimming cost V 1 base and J 4 bases, with 6 bases left between them. Germline loops: CDR1 SGHRS, CDR2 YFSETQ. In DNA, the CDR3 is TGCGCCAGCAGCTTGATACAGTACGAGCAGTACTTC. It codes for CASSLIQYEQYF.

The rearrangement links TRBV7-9 to TRBJ2-5; 8 bases align to TRBD2. Trimming took 4 bases from V and 5 from J; bases not matched to a gene: 12. In germline, CDR1 is SEHNR, CDR2 FQNEAQ (reference sequence). CDR3 length equals 16 residues. The CDR3 spells CASSSVQGPGGETQYF. The CDR3 DNA reads as TGTGCCAGCAGCTCGGTGCAGGGACCGGGAGGGGAGACCCAGTACTTC.

Here the CDR3 reads CASSPPATGRGYGYTF. Written as DNA, the CDR3 is TGTGCCAGCTCACCACCGGCTACGGGACGGGGCTATGGCTACACCTTC. The V call is TRBV18, the J call TRBJ1-2; perhaps TRBD1 as D (5 bases). This CDR3 comprises 16 residues. V lost 0 bases and J lost 4, with 15 bases in between. Germline V gene sequence: CDR1 KGHSH, CDR2 LQKENI.

The chain is built from TRBV5-1 and TRBJ2-5, with 9 bases aligning to TRBD1. The CDR3 is 14 amino acids. V shed 9 bases and J 7 bases; nucleotides not matched to a gene: 13. The germline V gene has CDR1 SGHRS and CDR2 YFSETQ. CDR3 coding DNA: TGCGCCACAGAGCCGGGACAGGGAAAAGGGACCCAGTACTTC. Encoded protein: CATEPGQGKGTQYF.

The J gene is TRBJ1-5, the V gene TRBV7-9, with D uncertain. Trimming took 5 bases from V and 7 from J, leaving 9 bases between them. This CDR3 comprises 12 residues. The germline V gene has CDR1 SEHNR and CDR2 FQNEAQ (reference sequence). In nucleotides, the CDR3 is TGTGCCAGCAGCACTACAGCACAGCCCCAGCATTTT. It encodes CASSTTAQPQHF.

On this clone itself: This CDR3 is also generated by other DNA sequences in the sample. V and J are TRBV6-1 and TRBJ1-2, with 7 bases identical to TRBD1. CDR3 size: 15 residues. V shed 9 bases, J shed 2 bases, and the junction held 12 bases outside the gene matches. Germline V gives CDR1 MNHNS, CDR2 SASEGT. The CDR3 DNA sequence: TGTGCCAGTAGCCCGACAGGGCGCTCAAACTATGGCTACACCTTC. Translating gives CASSPTGRSNYGYTF.

This clone has a single count. The rearrangement uses TRBV5-1 and TRBJ1-1; D remains unclear. Germline V gives CDR1 SGHRS, CDR2 YFSETQ. Trimming pared 1 base from V and 1 base from J, leaving 8 bases between. The CDR3 is 14 residues long. The CDR3 sequence is CASSLRVGNTEAFF. CDR3 DNA: TGCGCCAGCAGCTTGAGGGTGGGGAACACTGAAGCTTTCTTT.

J is TRBJ1-1 and V is TRBV7-9; a possible D gene is TRBD1 (5 bases). The CDR3 is 16 residues long. Germline CDR1 reads SEHNR; CDR2 reads FQNEAQ (reference sequence). V lost 3 bases, J lost 6 bases, and 20 bases lay in between. Written as DNA, the CDR3 is TGTGCCAGCAGCTTCGGTCCCGGGTCGGGGACGGCTGAAGCTTTCTTT. It translates to CASSFGPGSGTAEAFF.

The chain recombines TRBV25-1 with TRBJ2-3; D may match TRBD1 or TRBD2 (5 bases each). V was clipped by 1 base and J by 10 bases, with 15 bases between them. CDR3 length: 14 residues. Germline CDR1 is MGHDK and CDR2 is SYGVNS. CDR3 sequence reads: CASSESWDRSAQYF. CDR3 in DNA: TGTGCCAGCAGTGAATCTTGGGACCGATCCGCGCAGTATTTT.

V gene TRBV5-4 combines with J gene TRBJ2-1, with 7 positions matching TRBD1. Germline CDR1 reads SGHNT; CDR2 reads YYREEE (reference sequence). V lost 4 bases, J lost 9 bases, and 16 bases stayed unmatched. The CDR3 consists of 16 residues. As DNA, the CDR3 is TGTGCCAGCAGCCCGAAATCAAAAGAGGGGGCGGGTGAGCAGTTCTTC. Its protein product is CASSPKSKEGAGEQFF. Supplemented by reference TRBV5-4 and TRBJ2-1, the full variable domain reads ETGVTQSPTHLIKTRGQQVTLRCSSQSGHNTVSWYQQALGQGPQFIFQYYREEENGRGNFPPRFSGLQFPNYSSELNVNALELDDSALYLCASSPKSKEGAGEQFFGPGTRLTVL.

V usage is TRBV13 and J usage is TRBJ1-5; D not resolved. V was trimmed by 1 base and J by 5 bases, leaving 6 bases between them. Looked up from germline, CDR1 is PRHDT and CDR2 is FYEKMQ (reference sequence). The CDR3 has 13 amino acids. Here the CDR3 reads CASSLDSDQPQHF. The CDR3 region has the DNA TGTGCCAGCAGCTTAGACAGCGATCAGCCCCAGCATTTT. Filled out from reference TRBV13 and TRBJ1-5, the complete variable domain reads AAGVIQSPRHLIKEKRETATLKCYPIPRHDTVYWYQQGPGQDPQFLISFYEKMQSDKGSIPDRFSAQQFSDYHSELNMSSLELGDSALYFCASSLDSDQPQHFGDGTRLSIL.

The rearrangement joins TRBV21-1 to TRBJ2-2; the tabulated D call, TRBD1, remains unverified against the DNA. TRBV21-1 is a pseudogene. This CDR3 spans 22 amino acids. CDR3 in DNA: TGTGCCAGCAGCAAAGTTCCCAAACTCCCAGCCCCGGGCAGGGGGCGAACCGGGGAGCTGTTTTTT. Its translation: CASSKVPKLPAPGRGRTGELFF.

The V gene is TRBV7-2, the J gene TRBJ2-3; 8 bases fit TRBD2. The V gene's germline CDR1 is SGHTA and CDR2 FQGNSA. This CDR3 is built from 14 residues. V lost 1 base to trimming and J lost 4 bases; unmatched junction nucleotides: 1. This CDR3 is CASSLGAGADTQYF. The CDR3 bases are TGTGCCAGCAGCTTAGGAGCGGGGGCAGATACGCAGTATTTT.

The chain links TRBV2 to TRBJ2-5, with D possibly called TRBD1 or TRBD2 (5 bases each). The V and J ends lost 10 bases and 1 base respectively, with 13 bases between them. CDR3 length: 13 amino acids. Germline V gene lookup returns CDR1 SNHLY and CDR2 FYNNEI. CDR3 loop: CANLRGPQETQYF. In DNA form, the CDR3 reads TGTGCCAACCTCCGGGGACCCCAAGAGACCCAGTACTTC.

V is TRBV5-1 and J is TRBJ2-5, with D tentatively TRBD1 or TRBD2 (5 bases each). This CDR3 is built from 16 residues. From germline, CDR1 is SGHRS and CDR2 YFSETQ. Trimming shortened V by 3 bases and J by 1 base, and 16 bases separated the two germline ends. CDR3 sequence reads: CASSWGRGTGQETQYF. In DNA, the CDR3 is TGCGCCAGCAGCTGGGGACGGGGTACGGGCCAAGAGACCCAGTACTTC.

In regard to this clone: Relative to the germline gene, one junction end is altered; a read error may explain this. The chain combines TRBV19 with TRBJ2-4; weak D call: TRBD2 (6 bases). The CDR3 has 11 amino acids. Germline V gene sequence: CDR1 LNHDA, CDR2 SQIVND (reference sequence). CDR3 coding DNA: TGTGCCAGTAGTATTCTCGGGAGAGTCTTGTTC. Translating it yields CASSILGRVLF.

The chain uses TRBV29-1 and TRBJ1-4; the D gene is possibly TRBD1 (5 bases). The CDR3 length is 15 residues. CDR1 and CDR2 (germline): SQVTM, ANQGSEA. Trimming removed 3 bases at V and 13 bases at J, with 24 bases between. This CDR3 reads CSVETVGSPESGLFF. The DNA of the CDR3 is TGCAGCGTTGAGACAGTGGGATCACCCGAAAGCGGACTGTTTTTT.

CDR3 in amino acids: CASRLEKGPRYGYTF. The DNA of the CDR3 is TGTGCCAGCAGACTCGAGAAGGGACCCCGTTATGGCTACACCTTC. The chain links TRBV6-5 to TRBJ1-2; D possibly corresponds to TRBD1 (5 bases). Per the germline V gene, CDR1 is MNHEY and CDR2 is SVGAGI. The CDR3 has 15 residues. V shed 6 bases and J shed 5 bases, with 19 bases lying between them.

This clone was found once. CDR3 sequence (DNA): TGCAGCGTTGAAGACCCTACTAGGGCAAATGAGCAGTTCTTC. Protein: CSVEDPTRANEQFF. The chain employs TRBV29-1 and TRBJ2-1, with D tentatively TRBD2 (5 bases). The ends were cut back, 0 bases at V and 7 bases at J, with 13 bases in the middle. The CDR3 runs 14 residues. Germline V gives CDR1 SQVTM, CDR2 ANQGSEA.